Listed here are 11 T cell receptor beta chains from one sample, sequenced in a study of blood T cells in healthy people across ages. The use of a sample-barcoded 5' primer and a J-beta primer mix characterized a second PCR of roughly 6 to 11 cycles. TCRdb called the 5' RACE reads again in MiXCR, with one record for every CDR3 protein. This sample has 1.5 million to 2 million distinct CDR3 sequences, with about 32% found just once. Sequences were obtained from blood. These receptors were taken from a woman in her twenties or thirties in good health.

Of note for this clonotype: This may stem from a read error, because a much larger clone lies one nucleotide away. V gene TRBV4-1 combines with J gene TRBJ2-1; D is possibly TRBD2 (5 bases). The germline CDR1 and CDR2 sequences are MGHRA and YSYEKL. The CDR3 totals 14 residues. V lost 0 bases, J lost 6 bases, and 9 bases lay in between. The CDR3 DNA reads TGCGCCAGCAGCCAAGATGGACTTTGCAATGAGCAGTTCTTC. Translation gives CASSQDGLCNEQFF.

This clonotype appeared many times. The chain's CDR3 is CASSLTGVSYNEQFF. The CDR3 DNA sequence: TGTGCCAGCAGTTTGACGGGAGTTTCGTACAATGAGCAGTTCTTC. J is TRBJ2-1 and V is TRBV28; a possible D gene is TRBD2 (6 bases). Germline CDR1 reads MDHEN; CDR2 reads SYDVKM. This CDR3 has 15 amino acids. V lost 3 bases and J lost 4, with 13 bases in between. The variable domain in full, with the rest retrieved from reference TRBV28 and TRBJ2-1, is DVKVTQSSRYLVKRTGEKVFLECVQDMDHENMFWYRQDPGLGLRLIYFSYDVKMKEKGDIPEGYSVSREKKERFSLILESASTNQTSMYLCASSLTGVSYNEQFFGPGTRLTVL.

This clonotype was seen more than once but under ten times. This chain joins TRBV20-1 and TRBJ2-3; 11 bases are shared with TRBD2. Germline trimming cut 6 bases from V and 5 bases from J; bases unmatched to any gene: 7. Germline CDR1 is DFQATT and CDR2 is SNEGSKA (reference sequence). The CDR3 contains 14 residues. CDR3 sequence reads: CSAKTSGNGDTQYF. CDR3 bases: TGCAGTGCAAAGACTAGCGGGAATGGAGATACGCAGTATTTT.

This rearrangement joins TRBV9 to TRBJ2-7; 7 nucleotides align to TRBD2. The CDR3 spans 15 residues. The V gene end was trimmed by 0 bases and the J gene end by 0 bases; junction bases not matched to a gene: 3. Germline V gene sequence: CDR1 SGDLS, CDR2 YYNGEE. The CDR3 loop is CASSVGRGGSYEQYF. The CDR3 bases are TGTGCCAGCAGCGTAGGGCGCGGGGGCTCCTACGAGCAGTACTTC.

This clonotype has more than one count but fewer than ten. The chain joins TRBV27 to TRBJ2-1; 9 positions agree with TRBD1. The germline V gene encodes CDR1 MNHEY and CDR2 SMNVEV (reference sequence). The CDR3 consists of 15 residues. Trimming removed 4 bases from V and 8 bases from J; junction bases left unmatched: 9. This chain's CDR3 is CASSSTTGGTDEQFF. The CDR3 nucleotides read TGTGCCAGCAGTTCAACGACAGGGGGTACGGATGAGCAGTTCTTC.

The CDR3 reads CSVEGGRGGVYEQYF. The CDR3 DNA is TGCAGCGTTGAAGGGGGCAGGGGGGGTGTTTACGAGCAGTACTTC. V is TRBV29-1 and J is TRBJ2-7, with D tentatively TRBD1 or TRBD2 (7 bases each). V lost 1 base to trimming and J lost 4 bases, with 17 bases between them. The germline V gene has CDR1 SQVTM and CDR2 ANQGSEA. The CDR3 contains 15 residues.

In DNA form, the CDR3 reads TGCGCCAGCAGCGCCCGGACAGGGACCCTAGACTATGGCTACACCTTC. Encoded protein: CASSARTGTLDYGYTF. The V gene is TRBV4-1, the J gene TRBJ1-2; TRBD1 agrees at 8 bases. Trimming cost V 5 bases and J 3 bases; bases outside gene matches: 11. The V gene's germline CDR1 is MGHRA and CDR2 YSYEKL. The CDR3 is 16 amino acids.

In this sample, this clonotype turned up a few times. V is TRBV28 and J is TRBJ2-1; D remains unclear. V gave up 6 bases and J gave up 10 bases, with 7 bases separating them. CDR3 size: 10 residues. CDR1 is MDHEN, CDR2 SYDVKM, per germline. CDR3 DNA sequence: TGTGCCAGCAGCGCTCGGGAGCAGTTCTTC. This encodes CASSAREQFF.

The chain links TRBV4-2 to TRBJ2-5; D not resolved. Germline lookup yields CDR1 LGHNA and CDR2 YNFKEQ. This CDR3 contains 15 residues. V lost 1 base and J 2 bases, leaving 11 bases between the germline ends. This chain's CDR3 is CASSQVLDGQETQYF. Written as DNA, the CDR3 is TGTGCCAGCAGCCAAGTTTTGGACGGTCAAGAGACCCAGTACTTC.

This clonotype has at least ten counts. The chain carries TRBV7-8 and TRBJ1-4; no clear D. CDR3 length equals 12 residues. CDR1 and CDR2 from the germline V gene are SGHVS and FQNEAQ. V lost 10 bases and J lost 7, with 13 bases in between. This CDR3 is CATGRTSEKLFF. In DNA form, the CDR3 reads TGTGCCACCGGACGTACGAGTGAAAAACTGTTTTTT.

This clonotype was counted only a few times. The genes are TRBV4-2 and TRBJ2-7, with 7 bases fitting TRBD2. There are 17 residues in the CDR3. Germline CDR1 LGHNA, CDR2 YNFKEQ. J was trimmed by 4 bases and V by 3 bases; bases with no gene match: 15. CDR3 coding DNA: TGTGCCAGCAGCCAGTGGGGAGGGGCGGGAGAAGTGTACGAGCAGTACTTC. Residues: CASSQWGGAGEVYEQYF.